This T cell receptor beta chain was sequenced in a study of blood T cell repertoires in COVID-19. In the study overall: Both acute and convalescent COVID-19 samples were obtained from the United States, Italy and Spain. T cells, B-cell-depleted T cells, or PBMCs supplied cDNA or gDNA.

Per the original data handling: Cell counts per sample came from amplifying reference gene primers. Assay: immunoSEQ multiplex PCR; the TCRdb copy retains only in-frame clones and omits some. V, J and clone size derive from that table, while D and trimming were established from the DNA sequence. The profile shows 250,000 or so clones, roughly 84% of them singletons. The clonotype originates from a man aged 55-75 years with acute or convalescent COVID-19. The sequenced sample was peripheral blood.

CDR3 protein: CASSLAANYGYTF. CDR3 in DNA: TGTGCCAGCAGCTTGGCCGCTAACTATGGCTACACCTTC. The gene calls are TRBV14 and TRBJ1-2; D is uncertain. Germline CDR1 reads SGHDN; CDR2 reads FVKESK. The CDR3 is 13 amino acids. With 5 bases removed from V and 0 bases from J, the gap between germline ends came to 7 bases. Supplemented by reference TRBV14 and TRBJ1-2, the full variable domain reads EAGVTQFPSHSVIEKGQTVTLRCDPISGHDNLYWYRRVMGKEIKFLLHFVKESKQDESGMPNNRFLAERTGGTYSTLKVQPAELEDSGVYFCASSLAANYGYTFGSGTRLTVV.